Included here is one T cell receptor (beta chain) sequence, with context. The target of this receptor is not known. The sample holds no much larger clone one base away, and base qualities are not on file. There are 17 amino acids in the CDR3, from cysteine to phenylalanine inclusive. Just CDR3 DNA is preserved here, 51 bases in frame from base 1. CDR1 and CDR2 are drawn from the germline V gene: KGHDR, SFDVKD. Relative to germline, V is missing 3 bases and J is missing 3 bases, with 12 bases of the junction outside any gene match. The immunoSEQ Assay, a bias-controlled multiplex PCR, was used to amplify TCRbeta CDR3 regions from genomic DNA. Concerning the study's data processing: Within the assay, amplification of reference gene primers was used to estimate how many nucleated cells each sample contained. Sequence reads were collapsed and filtered to measure the absolute abundance of every unique TCRbeta CDR3 rearrangement. For each sample, productive Simpson clonality was calculated as the square root of Simpson's diversity index over productive rearrangements. In its TCRdb copy, this immuneACCESS table keeps in-frame sequences only and misses some clones. Where compared with another copy, unresolved V genes explain less than half of these, and the others have no known cause. That table is the source of V, J and clone size, and D and trimming were worked out from the DNA. Present in this sample are 330,000 or so clones, around 90% of which were seen just once. The biggest ten clones account for approximately 9.9% of the sample.

These data come from a study of blood T cell repertoires in COVID-19 (dated by TCRdb to between 2020 and 2021). For context, the study as a whole: Samples covering the acute and convalescent phases of COVID-19 were provided by collaborators in the United States, Italy and Spain. The material from the prospective study consisted of cDNA or gDNA derived from T cells, B-cell-depleted T cells, or PBMCs. The sample metadata nearly always contained a de-identified subject ID, COVID-19 status, age in years and sex. Samples came from the ongoing ImmuneRACE study (first 160 participants) plus 1,254 subjects from 6 global collaborators. Subjects who had been exposed to COVID-19, were actively infected with it, or had recovered from it provided the deeply sampled blood TCRbeta repertoires that made up the dataset. The repertoires were released in a freely available public database intended as a resource for research on the immune response to SARS-CoV-2. Where HLA class I and class II types were available, the types were taken from metadata supplied by the sample provider, not from assay-based typing.

In Seattle, one collaborating source enrolled patients while the infection was active and tracked those patients longitudinally over the course of disease. Collaborating institutions collected whole blood in K2EDTA tubes following their own protocols. For TCRbeta analysis, collaborators shipped samples in one of three forms: frozen whole blood, isolated PBMCs, or DNA extracted from either of those sample types. Findings and caveats that apply to the study as a whole: How much clinical and demographic metadata was included differed by source and by participant, and the metadata was provided uncurated.

The chain is assembled from TRBV24-1 and TRBJ1-2, and 7 junction bases match TRBD1. Sequenced: peripheral blood. This TCR came from a man aged 30-40 years with COVID-19, enrolled during active disease. The CDR3 reads as follows: CATSDPLMTGSDYGYTF. The bases are TGTGCCACCAGTGATCCCTTAATGACAGGGAGTGACTATGGCTACACCTTC.